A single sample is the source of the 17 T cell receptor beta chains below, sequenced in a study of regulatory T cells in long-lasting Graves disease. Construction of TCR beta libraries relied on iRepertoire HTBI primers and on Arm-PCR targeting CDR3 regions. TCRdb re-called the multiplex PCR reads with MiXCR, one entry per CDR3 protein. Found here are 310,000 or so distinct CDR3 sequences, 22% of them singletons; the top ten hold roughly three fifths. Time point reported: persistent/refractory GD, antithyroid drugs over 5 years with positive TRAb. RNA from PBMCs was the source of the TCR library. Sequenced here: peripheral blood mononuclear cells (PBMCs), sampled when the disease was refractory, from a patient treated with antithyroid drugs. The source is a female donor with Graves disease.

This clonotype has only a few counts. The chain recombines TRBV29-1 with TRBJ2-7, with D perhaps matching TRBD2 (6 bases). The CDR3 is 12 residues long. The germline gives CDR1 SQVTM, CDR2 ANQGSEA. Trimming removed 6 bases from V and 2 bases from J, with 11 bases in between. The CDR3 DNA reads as TGCAGCGTCGGCGGGGCCACCTACGAGCAGTACTTC. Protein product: CSVGGATYEQYF.

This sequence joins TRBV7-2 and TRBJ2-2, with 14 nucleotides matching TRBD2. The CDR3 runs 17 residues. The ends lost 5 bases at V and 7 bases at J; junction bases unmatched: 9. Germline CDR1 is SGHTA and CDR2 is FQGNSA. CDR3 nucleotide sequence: TGTGCCAGCAGCCCGACTAGCGGGAGGGCTGGTGACGGGGAGCTGTTTTTT. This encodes CASSPTSGRAGDGELFF.

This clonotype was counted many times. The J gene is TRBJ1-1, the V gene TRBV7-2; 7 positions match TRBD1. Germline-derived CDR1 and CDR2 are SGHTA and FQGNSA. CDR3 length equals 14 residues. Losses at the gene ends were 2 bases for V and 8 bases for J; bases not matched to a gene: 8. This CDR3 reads CASSLSIGQEEAFF. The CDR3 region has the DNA TGTGCCAGCAGCTTATCAATCGGACAGGAGGAAGCTTTCTTT.

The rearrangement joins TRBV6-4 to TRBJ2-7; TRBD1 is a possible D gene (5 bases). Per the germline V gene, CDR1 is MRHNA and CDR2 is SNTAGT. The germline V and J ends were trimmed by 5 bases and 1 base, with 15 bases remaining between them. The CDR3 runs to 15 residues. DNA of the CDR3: TGTGCCAGCAGTTACTTGGAGACAGAGTCCTACGAGCAGTACTTC. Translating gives CASSYLETESYEQYF.

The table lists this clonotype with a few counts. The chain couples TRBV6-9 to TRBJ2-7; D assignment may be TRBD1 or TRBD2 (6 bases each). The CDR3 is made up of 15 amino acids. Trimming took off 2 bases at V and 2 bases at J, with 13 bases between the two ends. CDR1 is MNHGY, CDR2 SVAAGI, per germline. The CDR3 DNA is TGTGCCAGCAGTTATAGCGGGCAGGGGACCTACGAGCAGTACTTC. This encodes CASSYSGQGTYEQYF.

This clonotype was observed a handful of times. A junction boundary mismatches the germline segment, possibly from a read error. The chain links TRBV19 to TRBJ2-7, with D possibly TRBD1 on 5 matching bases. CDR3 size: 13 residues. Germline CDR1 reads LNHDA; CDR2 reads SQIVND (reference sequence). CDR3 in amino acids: CASSIGAGYEQCF. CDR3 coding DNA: TGTGCCAGTAGTATTGGGGCAGGCTACGAGCAGTGCTTC.

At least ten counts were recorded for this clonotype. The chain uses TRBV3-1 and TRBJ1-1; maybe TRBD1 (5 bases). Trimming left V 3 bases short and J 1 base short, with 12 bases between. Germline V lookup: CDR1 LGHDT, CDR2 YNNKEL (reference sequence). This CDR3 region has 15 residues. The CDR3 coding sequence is TGTGCCAGCAGCCACCTACGGGGCCCGAACACTGAAGCTTTCTTT. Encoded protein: CASSHLRGPNTEAFF.

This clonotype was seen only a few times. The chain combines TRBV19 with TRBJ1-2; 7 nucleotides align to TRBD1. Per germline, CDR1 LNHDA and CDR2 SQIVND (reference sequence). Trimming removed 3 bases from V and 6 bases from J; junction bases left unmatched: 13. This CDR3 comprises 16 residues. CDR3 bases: TGTGCCAGTAGTATTGTATGGGGACAGATGAGGGATGGCTACACCTTC. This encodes CASSIVWGQMRDGYTF.

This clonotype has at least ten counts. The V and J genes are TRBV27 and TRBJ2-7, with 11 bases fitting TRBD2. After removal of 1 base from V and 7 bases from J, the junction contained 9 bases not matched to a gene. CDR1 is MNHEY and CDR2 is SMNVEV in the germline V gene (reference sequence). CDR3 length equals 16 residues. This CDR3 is CASSLWVAGGPGEQYF. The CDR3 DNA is TGTGCCAGCAGTTTATGGGTAGCGGGAGGGCCGGGAGAGCAGTACTTC.

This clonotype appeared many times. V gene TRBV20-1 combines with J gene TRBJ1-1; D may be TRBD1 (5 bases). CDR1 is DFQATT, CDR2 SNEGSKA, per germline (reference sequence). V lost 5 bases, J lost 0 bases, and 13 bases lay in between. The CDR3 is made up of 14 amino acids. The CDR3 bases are TGCAGTGCTCTTACGGGACGGATGAACACTGAAGCTTTCTTT. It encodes CSALTGRMNTEAFF.

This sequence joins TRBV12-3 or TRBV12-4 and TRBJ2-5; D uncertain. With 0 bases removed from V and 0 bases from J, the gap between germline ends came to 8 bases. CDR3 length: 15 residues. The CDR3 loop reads CASSLAGKYQETQYF. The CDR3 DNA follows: TGTGCCAGCAGTTTAGCAGGAAAATACCAAGAGACCCAGTACTTC.

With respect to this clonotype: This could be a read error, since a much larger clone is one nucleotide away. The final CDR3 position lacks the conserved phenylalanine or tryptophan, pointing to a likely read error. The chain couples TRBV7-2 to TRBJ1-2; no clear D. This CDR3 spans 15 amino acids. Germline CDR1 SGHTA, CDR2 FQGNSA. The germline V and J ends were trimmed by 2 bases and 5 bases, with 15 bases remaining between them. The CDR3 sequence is CASSLPPGGGYGYTS. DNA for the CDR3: TGTGCCAGCAGCTTACCCCCTGGCGGCGGGTATGGCTACACCTCC.

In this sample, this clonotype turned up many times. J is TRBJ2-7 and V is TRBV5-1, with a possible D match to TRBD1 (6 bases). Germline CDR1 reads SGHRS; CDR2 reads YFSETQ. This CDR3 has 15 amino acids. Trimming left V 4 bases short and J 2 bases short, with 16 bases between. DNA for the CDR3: TGCGCCAGCAGCATAGGACAGTCGCCGGCCTACGAGCAGTACTTC. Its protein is CASSIGQSPAYEQYF.

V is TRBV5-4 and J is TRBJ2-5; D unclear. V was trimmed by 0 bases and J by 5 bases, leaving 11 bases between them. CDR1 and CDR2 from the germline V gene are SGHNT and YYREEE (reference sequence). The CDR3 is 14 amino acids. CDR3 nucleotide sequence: TGTGCCAGCAGCTTGGAAGCTAGATCCGAGACCCAGTACTTC. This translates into CASSLEARSETQYF.

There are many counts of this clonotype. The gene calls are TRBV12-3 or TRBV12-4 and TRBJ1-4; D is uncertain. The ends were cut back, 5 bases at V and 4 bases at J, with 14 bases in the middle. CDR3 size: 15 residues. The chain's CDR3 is CASSPDTSLNEKLFF. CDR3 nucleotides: TGTGCCAGCAGTCCCGACACTTCTCTTAATGAAAAACTGTTTTTT.

The chain's CDR3 is CASSPAATNTEAFF. The DNA of the CDR3 is TGTGCCAGCAGCCCCGCGGCAACGAACACTGAAGCTTTCTTT. The chain carries TRBV6-1 and TRBJ1-1; D remains ambiguous. The CDR3 sequence is 14 residues long. Per the germline V gene, CDR1 is MNHNS and CDR2 is SASEGT. Trimming removed 6 bases from V and 1 base from J, with 12 bases in between.

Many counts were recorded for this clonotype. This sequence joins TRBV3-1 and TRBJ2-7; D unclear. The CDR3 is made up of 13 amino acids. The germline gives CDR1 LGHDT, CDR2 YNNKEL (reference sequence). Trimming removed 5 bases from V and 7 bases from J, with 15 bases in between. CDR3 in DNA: TGTGCCAGCAGCGCACATCGATCGGGTGAGCAGTACTTC. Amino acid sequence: CASSAHRSGEQYF.